The clone carrying this TCR beta chain is a singleton in its sample. What it binds is not known. The J segment lost 5 bases and the V segment lost 4 bases, leaving 6 bases of the junction unmatched. CDR3 length equals 14 residues. These data originate in a study of T cell repertoires in cytomegalovirus infection. As for the study in general: In public TCR beta signatures, there were indications of both CMV infection and matching HLA type. General study findings and limits: Cumulative frequency of public TCR beta families picked out carriers of CMV plus the relevant HLA. HLA-C-restricted, CMV-specific TCR beta clonotypes were dominant ex vivo.

A single record per CDR3 protein comes from TCRdb applying MiXCR to the reads. The sample lists about 740,000 distinct CDR3 sequences; 35% to 45% were seen once. The sequenced material came from PBMCs. The clonotype was recovered from a human donor in good health (CMV status not recorded). Some clones in this sample may be carry-over from other donors' samples. The chain employs TRBV12-3 or TRBV12-4 and TRBJ2-5; 8 nucleotides match TRBD2. CDR3: CASSSSGSRETQYF. CDR3 nucleotide sequence: TGTGCCAGCAGTTCAAGCGGGAGCCGGGAGACCCAGTACTTC.